These 16 T cell receptor beta chains came from one sample sequenced in a study of CD8+ T cells in alopecia areata. cDNA prepared by RNA extraction and subsequent reverse transcription served as the template for sequencing. Assay used: immunoSEQ multiplex PCR; TCRdb lists only in-frame clones, some missing. The data hold around 210,000 clones, with around 50% observed a single time. Sequenced sample: CD8+ T cells sorted from blood. The source is a human donor in good health.

This clone was observed a single time. The genes are TRBV9 and TRBJ2-7; the match to TRBD1 covers 7 bases. V gave up 4 bases and J gave up 5 bases; unmatched junction bases: 6. The CDR3 extends over 13 amino acids. Germline V gene sequence: CDR1 SGDLS, CDR2 YYNGEE. The CDR3 nucleotides are TGTGCCAGCAGCCTAGGGACAGTCGACGAGCAGTACTTC. It encodes CASSLGTVDEQYF. Complete variable domain (other parts from reference TRBV9 and TRBJ2-7): DSGVTQTPKHLITATGQRVTLRCSPRSGDLSVYWYQQSLDQGLQFLIQYYNGEERAKGNILERFSAQQFPDLHSELNLSSLELGDSALYFCASSLGTVDEQYFGPGTRLTVT.

The chain has TRBV30 and TRBJ2-5; D is perhaps TRBD1 or TRBD2 (5 bases each). Germline V gives CDR1 GTSNPN, CDR2 SVGIG (reference sequence). The CDR3 length is 13 residues. Between the trimmed V and J ends, which lost 5 bases and 8 bases, there was a span of 18 bases. The CDR3 reads CAWQYLGERTQYF. The CDR3 nucleotides are TGTGCCTGGCAATACTTGGGGGAACGAACCCAGTACTTC. The full variable domain, completed using reference TRBV30 and TRBJ2-5, is SQTIHQWPATLVQPVGSPLSLECTVEGTSNPNLYWYRQAAGRGLQLLFYSVGIGQISSEVPQNLSASRPQDRQFILSSKKLLLSDSGFYLCAWQYLGERTQYFGPGTRLLVL.

On this clone itself: One junction end disagrees with the germline gene, perhaps due to a read error. The chain couples TRBV29-1 to TRBJ1-2; D is uncertain. Looked up from germline, CDR1 is SQVTM and CDR2 is ANQGSEA. This CDR3 is 12 amino acids long. DNA of the CDR3: TGCAGCGTTGACGATGGCGAGAGGCGCTATTTCTTC. Translation gives CSVDDGERRYFF. The whole variable domain, remainder taken from reference TRBV29-1 and TRBJ1-2, is SAVISQKPSRDICQRGTSLTIQCQVDSQVTMMFWYRQQPGQSLTLIATANQGSEATYESGFVIDKFPISRPNLTFSTLTVSNMSPEDSSIYLCSVDDGERRYFFGSGTRLTVV.

This sequence joins TRBV5-6 and TRBJ2-7; 9 bases match TRBD1. This CDR3 contains 16 residues. After removal of 4 bases from V and 2 bases from J, the junction contained 10 bases not matched to a gene. CDR1 and CDR2 from the germline V gene are SGHDT and YYEEEE. The CDR3, as DNA: TGTGCCAGCAGCGGTCCTTCCGGGACAGGGCCCTACGAGCAGTACTTC. This codes for CASSGPSGTGPYEQYF.

In this sample, this clone turned up a few times. CDR3 amino acids: CSVVATGGDDTQYF. The CDR3, as DNA: TGCAGCGTCGTAGCGACAGGGGGAGATGATACGCAGTATTTT. The V call is TRBV29-1, the J call TRBJ2-3, with 9 nucleotides matching TRBD1. Per the germline V gene, CDR1 is SQVTM and CDR2 is ANQGSEA. Unmatched junction bases numbered 10, after V lost 6 bases and J lost 6 bases. The CDR3 totals 14 residues.

The chain employs TRBV4-2 and TRBJ2-3; no clear D. Trimming removed 0 bases at V and 6 bases at J, with 7 bases between. Germline-derived CDR1 and CDR2 are LGHNA and YNFKEQ. This CDR3 comprises 13 residues. CDR3 residues: CASSQDPADTQYF. The DNA of the CDR3 is TGTGCCAGCAGCCAAGACCCCGCGGATACGCAGTATTTT.

The chain is built from TRBV14 and TRBJ1-2; D gene uncertain. The CDR3 extends over 15 amino acids. Between the trimmed V and J ends, which lost 1 base and 4 bases, there was a span of 13 bases. Per the germline V gene, CDR1 is SGHDN and CDR2 is FVKESK. The CDR3 protein is CASSQVIGAFYGYTF. CDR3 nucleotide sequence: TGTGCCAGCAGCCAAGTTATCGGCGCATTCTATGGCTACACCTTC.

The chain carries TRBV29-1 and TRBJ1-2; 7 bases map to TRBD1. This CDR3 comprises 18 residues. Per the germline V gene, CDR1 is SQVTM and CDR2 is ANQGSEA. Germline trimming cut 7 bases from V and 4 bases from J; bases unmatched to any gene: 24. The CDR3 region is CSAGGDGTAWAGGYGYTF. The CDR3 DNA reads TGCAGCGCTGGGGGTGATGGGACAGCCTGGGCCGGGGGCTATGGCTACACCTTC.

CDR3 amino acids: CASSQDPGEYGELFF. CDR3 DNA: TGCGCCAGCAGCCAAGATCCAGGAGAATACGGGGAGCTGTTTTTT. The chain combines TRBV4-1 with TRBJ2-2; D not certain. The CDR3 runs to 15 residues. Germline V gives CDR1 MGHRA, CDR2 YSYEKL. V lost 0 bases and J lost 7, with 12 bases in between.

This chain uses TRBV7-7 with TRBJ1-1, with D possibly being TRBD1 (6 bases). The CDR3 totals 13 residues. V was cut by 1 base and J by 5 bases, with 8 bases left in between. Germline V CDR1 and CDR2: SSHAT, FNYEAQ (reference sequence). CDR3 coding DNA: TGTGCCAGCAGCTTAGACAGGGATACTGAAGCTTTCTTT. It translates to CASSLDRDTEAFF.

Written as DNA, the CDR3 is TGTGCCAGCAGCTTGTTCAGGAGGGACAGCGCTTACTATGGCTACACCTTC. It translates to CASSLFRRDSAYYGYTF. J is TRBJ1-2 and V is TRBV5-5; 7 nucleotides line up with TRBD1. The CDR3 length is 17 residues. The V and J ends lost 1 base and 3 bases, in that order; junction bases with no gene match: 12. Germline V gives CDR1 SGHKS, CDR2 YYEKEE (reference sequence).

The chain recombines TRBV6-5 with TRBJ2-5; TRBD1 aligns across 9 bases. With 5 bases clipped from V and 1 base from J, the junction kept 2 bases outside the gene matches. The CDR3 is 14 residues long. Germline CDR1 reads MNHEY; CDR2 reads SVGAGI. The CDR3 is CASSPGQGQETQYF. CDR3 in DNA: TGTGCCAGCAGTCCGGGACAGGGCCAAGAGACCCAGTACTTC.

This clone was counted a few times. V usage is TRBV5-4 and J usage is TRBJ2-7, with TRBD1 as a possible D gene (6 bases). With 2 bases removed from V and 2 bases from J, the gap between germline ends came to 11 bases. This CDR3 region has 14 residues. In germline, CDR1 is SGHNT, CDR2 YYREEE (reference sequence). The CDR3 sequence: CASSFSTGAYEQYF. The CDR3 DNA reads as TGTGCCAGCAGCTTTTCGACAGGAGCCTACGAGCAGTACTTC. Variable domain in full (rest from reference TRBV5-4 and TRBJ2-7): ETGVTQSPTHLIKTRGQQVTLRCSSQSGHNTVSWYQQALGQGPQFIFQYYREEENGRGNFPPRFSGLQFPNYSSELNVNALELDDSALYLCASSFSTGAYEQYFGPGTRLTVT.

The chain is built from TRBV4-1 and TRBJ2-5; no clear D. The germline V gene has CDR1 MGHRA and CDR2 YSYEKL. Trimming removed 1 base at V and 1 base at J, with 10 bases between. The CDR3 sequence is 15 residues long. The CDR3 DNA sequence: TGCGCCAGCAGCCAAGTAGAAGGGCTCCAAGAGACCCAGTACTTC. It translates to CASSQVEGLQETQYF.

This rearrangement joins TRBV29-1 to TRBJ2-2, with D possibly matching TRBD1 (5 bases). CDR3 length equals 14 residues. Germline assignment: CDR1 SQVTM and CDR2 ANQGSEA. V was pared by 6 bases and J by 5 bases, with 16 bases between. The CDR3 DNA reads TGCAGCGTGGATGGAAGGGGTGATACCGGGGAGCTGTTTTTT. It yields the protein CSVDGRGDTGELFF.

The chain joins TRBV5-1 to TRBJ1-1; the match to TRBD1 covers 7 bases. CDR3 size: 13 residues. Unmatched junction bases numbered 3, after V lost 3 bases and J lost 4 bases. CDR1 and CDR2 (germline): SGHRS, YFSETQ. For the CDR3, the DNA is TGCGCCAGCAGCTCGTCAGGGGGCACTGAAGCTTTCTTT. Translating gives CASSSSGGTEAFF. Full variable domain (missing parts from reference TRBV5-1 and TRBJ1-1): KAGVTQTPRYLIKTRGQQVTLSCSPISGHRSVSWYQQTPGQGLQFLFEYFSETQRNKGNFPGRFSGRQFSNSRSEMNVSTLELGDSALYLCASSSSGGTEAFFGQGTRLTVV.